A single sample is the source of the 24 T cell receptor beta chains below, sequenced in a study of PD-L1 blockade in urothelial cancer. The assay was immunoSEQ multiplex PCR, and TCRdb's table has in-frame clones only and misses some. Of 30,000 to 40,000 clones detected, about nine tenths appear once; the ten largest clones hold just under 8.5%. Sequences were derived from PBMCs, sampled around atezolizumab (anti-PD-L1) treatment. The receptor set was obtained from a man in his sixties or seventies with urothelial cancer.

The chain is built from TRBV27 and TRBJ2-3; 8 positions match TRBD1. This CDR3 is 16 amino acids long. Germline loops: CDR1 MNHEY, CDR2 SMNVEV (reference sequence). V lost 0 bases, J lost 4 bases, and 6 bases stayed unmatched. The CDR3 DNA is TGTGCCAGCAGTTTATCTGCAGGGGGCGCGTCAGATACGCAGTATTTT. Protein: CASSLSAGGASDTQYF.

The rearrangement links TRBV19 to TRBJ1-5, with a weak D call TRBD1 (6 bases). V lost 6 bases to trimming and J lost 0 bases, with 18 bases between them. Germline CDR1 LNHDA, CDR2 SQIVND (reference sequence). CDR3 length: 17 residues. In DNA, the CDR3 is TGTGCCAGTAGGCATCTCACACCAGGGGATAGCAATCAGCCCCAGCATTTT. Translating gives CASRHLTPGDSNQPQHF.

The gene calls are TRBV28 and TRBJ2-1, with 7 bases that match TRBD2. The CDR3 totals 13 residues. J gave up 3 bases and V 7 bases, and 3 bases lay outside the gene matches. Germline V gene sequence: CDR1 MDHEN, CDR2 SYDVKM. The CDR3: CASTERDYNEQFF. The CDR3 DNA is TGTGCCAGCACGGAGCGGGACTACAATGAGCAGTTCTTC.

This sequence joins TRBV5-1 and TRBJ2-1; 12 bases fit TRBD1. The CDR3 length is 16 residues. From germline, CDR1 is SGHRS and CDR2 YFSETQ. Unmatched junction bases numbered 9, after V lost 2 bases and J lost 9 bases. In nucleotides, the CDR3 is TGCGCCAGCAGCTTAGGGGACAGGGGGCGATGGTCTGAGCAGTTCTTC. Protein product: CASSLGDRGRWSEQFF.

This clone has only one observation. This sequence joins TRBV12-5 and TRBJ1-3; TRBD1 aligns across 7 bases. Germline assignment: CDR1 LGHNT and CDR2 FRNRAP. The CDR3 loop spans 16 amino acids. V was pared by 0 bases and J by 3 bases, with 5 bases of the junction left unmatched. CDR3 DNA sequence: TGTGCTAGTGGTTTGGTTAGCACAGGGGTTGGAAACACCATATATTTT. Its protein product is CASGLVSTGVGNTIYF. Complete variable domain (other parts from reference TRBV12-5 and TRBJ1-3): DARVTQTPRHKVTEMGQEVTMRCQPILGHNTVFWYRQTMMQGLELLAYFRNRAPLDDSGMPKDRFSAEMPDATLATLKIQPSEPRDSAVYFCASGLVSTGVGNTIYFGEGSWLTVV.

This chain joins TRBV15 and TRBJ2-7; no clear D gene. The germline V gene has CDR1 LNHNV and CDR2 YYDKDF (reference sequence). The CDR3 sequence is 13 residues long. V was shortened by 2 bases and J by 5 bases, with 10 bases between the two germline ends. The CDR3 DNA reads as TGTGCCACCAGCAGACCCCCAAGCCACGAGCAGTACTTC. Translating it yields CATSRPPSHEQYF.

This chain links TRBV7-6 with TRBJ2-1; TRBD2 matches at 7 bases. V trimming: 3 bases; J trimming: 8 bases; junction bases outside the gene matches: 7. From germline, CDR1 is SGHVS and CDR2 FNYEAQ. This CDR3 has 14 amino acids. CDR3 DNA: TGTGCCAGCAGCTTGAGCGGGAATTCCGATGAGCAGTTCTTC. Translation: CASSLSGNSDEQFF.

The chain employs TRBV7-2 and TRBJ2-5; D is unclear. The CDR3 runs to 15 residues. Per the germline V gene, CDR1 is SGHTA and CDR2 is FQGNSA. The V gene lost 5 bases and the J gene lost 4 bases, with 17 bases spanning the gap. In nucleotides, the CDR3 is TGTGCCAGCAGCCCATTGGTAGCCGTTAGAGAGACCCAGTACTTC. This encodes CASSPLVAVRETQYF. Full variable domain (missing parts from reference TRBV7-2 and TRBJ2-5): GAGVSQSPSNKVTEKGKDVELRCDPISGHTALYWYRQSLGQGLEFLIYFQGNSAPDKSGLPSDRFSAERTGGSVSTLTIQRTQQEDSAVYLCASSPLVAVRETQYFGPGTRLLVL.

A few counts support this clone. The rearrangement uses TRBV28 and TRBJ1-5; 8 bases map to TRBD1. The V segment lost 2 bases and the J segment 4 bases; nucleotides outside the gene matches: 7. The CDR3 has 16 amino acids. Per the germline V gene, CDR1 is MDHEN and CDR2 is SYDVKM. The CDR3 loop reads CASSLSRGQGNQPQHF. The CDR3, as DNA: TGTGCCAGCAGTTTAAGTAGAGGACAGGGAAATCAGCCCCAGCATTTT.

A single count supports this clone. This specimen includes other DNA sequences encoding the same CDR3. The gene calls are TRBV2 and TRBJ2-2; tentatively, D is TRBD2 (7 bases). The CDR3 loop spans 19 amino acids. In germline, CDR1 is SNHLY, CDR2 FYNNEI. Between the trimmed V and J ends, which lost 6 bases and 5 bases, there was a span of 28 bases. This CDR3 is CASRVGSSGIRRGTGELFF. The CDR3, as DNA: TGTGCCAGCAGAGTAGGGTCCAGCGGGATTCGCAGGGGAACCGGGGAGCTGTTTTTT.

The chain couples TRBV7-9 to TRBJ1-3; 7 bases are a match to TRBD1. The germline V gene has CDR1 SEHNR and CDR2 FQNEAQ (reference sequence). This CDR3 is built from 14 residues. V shed 5 bases, J shed 2 bases, and the junction held 3 bases outside the gene matches. CDR3 in amino acids: CASSPDRAGNTIYF. The CDR3 DNA reads TGTGCCAGCAGCCCCGACAGGGCTGGAAACACCATATATTTT.

The genes are TRBV19 and TRBJ2-2, with 10 nucleotides matching TRBD1. Losses at the gene ends were 7 bases for V and 4 bases for J; bases not matched to a gene: 3. The CDR3 is 14 amino acids. Germline values: CDR1 LNHDA, CDR2 SQIVND (reference sequence). CDR3 sequence (DNA): TGTGCCAGTATCCGGACAGGGGGCACCGGGGAGCTGTTTTTT. Its protein product is CASIRTGGTGELFF.

The chain employs TRBV19 and TRBJ2-7; 7 positions agree with TRBD2. The ends lost 5 bases at V and 6 bases at J; junction bases unmatched: 4. Germline values: CDR1 LNHDA, CDR2 SQIVND (reference sequence). This CDR3 contains 12 residues. CDR3 bases: TGTGCCAGTAGTGGACTAGAGGGCGAGCAGTACTTC. Amino acid sequence: CASSGLEGEQYF.

The chain links TRBV7-3 to TRBJ2-3; the match to TRBD1 covers 11 bases. The CDR3 runs to 18 residues. Germline lookup yields CDR1 SGHTA and CDR2 FQGTGA. The junction had 9 bases not matched to a gene; V was cut back by 4 bases and J by 0 bases. The CDR3 nucleotides read TGTGCCAGCAGCTCACTCGGGACAGGGGGAATCAGCACAGATACGCAGTATTTT. It yields the protein CASSSLGTGGISTDTQYF.

CDR3 residues: CASSLAQRDTQYF. CDR3 in DNA: TGCGCCAGCAGCTTGGCCCAGCGAGATACGCAGTATTTT. The rearrangement links TRBV5-1 to TRBJ2-3; unclear D gene. V was clipped by 0 bases and J by 5 bases, with 7 bases between them. CDR1 is SGHRS, CDR2 YFSETQ, per germline. The CDR3 loop spans 13 amino acids.

This clone was counted once. The chain employs TRBV15 and TRBJ2-6; the D gene is possibly TRBD2 (5 bases). Trimming removed 1 base at V and 0 bases at J, with 7 bases between. CDR1 and CDR2 from the germline V gene are LNHNV and YYDKDF (reference sequence). The CDR3 contains 16 residues. The CDR3 is CATSRAGISGANVLTF. The DNA for the CDR3 is TGTGCCACCAGCAGAGCGGGAATCTCTGGGGCCAACGTCCTGACTTTC.

The rearrangement uses TRBV18 and TRBJ2-3, with D possibly being TRBD1 (5 bases). The CDR3 loop spans 16 amino acids. Trimming removed 0 bases from V and 4 bases from J, with 14 bases in between. Germline CDR1 is KGHSH and CDR2 is LQKENI. The CDR3 loop is CASSPPMGRVADTQYF. CDR3 in DNA: TGTGCCAGCTCACCACCGATGGGCAGGGTCGCAGATACGCAGTATTTT.

The gene calls are TRBV11-2 and TRBJ2-7; D is perhaps TRBD1 (5 bases). In germline, CDR1 is SGHAT, CDR2 FQNNGV. The CDR3 runs to 14 residues. Trimming cost V 0 bases and J 3 bases, with 9 bases left between them. CDR3 in amino acids: CASSLDRVYYEQYF. The CDR3, as DNA: TGTGCCAGCAGCTTAGACAGGGTCTACTACGAGCAGTACTTC.

J is TRBJ2-1 and V is TRBV4-1, with 9 bases fitting TRBD2. The CDR3 has 15 residues. Germline CDR1 and CDR2: MGHRA and YSYEKL. V lost 4 bases and J lost 5; bases outside the gene matches: 6. Here the CDR3 reads CASSPEGLANNEQFF. CDR3 DNA sequence: TGCGCCAGCAGCCCGGAGGGACTAGCCAACAATGAGCAGTTCTTC.

The V gene is TRBV5-4, the J gene TRBJ2-2; TRBD2 agrees at 14 bases. This CDR3 has 17 amino acids. Germline V gene data show CDR1 as SGHNT and CDR2 as YYREEE (reference sequence). J lost 6 bases, V lost 4 bases, and 8 bases had no gene match. The CDR3 reads CASSPLTSGRAAGELFF. In DNA, the CDR3 is TGTGCCAGCAGCCCTCTGACTAGCGGGAGGGCCGCCGGGGAGCTGTTTTTT.

This chain joins TRBV5-1 and TRBJ2-5; D unresolved. Germline-derived CDR1 and CDR2 are SGHRS and YFSETQ. The CDR3 covers 11 residues. V dropped 4 bases and J dropped 3 bases, with 4 bases sitting between them. CDR3 region: CASSAEETQYF. In nucleotides, the CDR3 is TGCGCCAGCAGCGCGGAAGAGACCCAGTACTTC. Using reference TRBV5-1 and TRBJ2-5 for the parts outside the CDR3, the full variable domain is KAGVTQTPRYLIKTRGQQVTLSCSPISGHRSVSWYQQTPGQGLQFLFEYFSETQRNKGNFPGRFSGRQFSNSRSEMNVSTLELGDSALYLCASSAEETQYFGPGTRLLVL.

This clone was picked up one time. The chain links TRBV21-1 to TRBJ2-7; the D call TRBD2 from the table was never checked on the DNA. TRBV21-1 is recorded as a pseudogene. This CDR3 is 19 amino acids long. DNA for the CDR3: TGTGCCAGCAGCAACCCGACCGGACTAGCGGGAGAGTCCTCCTACGAGCAGTACTTC. This codes for CASSNPTGLAGESSYEQYF.

The CDR3 nucleotides are TGTGCCAGCAGTGTGGACAGTGCGGGCAATTCACCCCTCCACTTT. Its translation: CASSVDSAGNSPLHF. This chain links TRBV2 with TRBJ1-6; maybe TRBD1 (6 bases). From germline, CDR1 is SNHLY and CDR2 FYNNEI. V shed 4 bases and J shed 7 bases, with 14 bases lying between them. This CDR3 is built from 15 residues.

The V and J genes are TRBV11-2 and TRBJ2-1; 12 bases are shared with TRBD2. In germline, CDR1 is SGHAT, CDR2 FQNNGV. V was pared by 2 bases and J by 1 base, with 9 bases of the junction left unmatched. The CDR3 contains 19 residues. This chain's CDR3 is CASSLRLAGGLGSYNEQFF. The CDR3 nucleotides are TGTGCCAGCAGCTTACGGCTAGCGGGAGGGTTAGGGTCCTACAATGAGCAGTTCTTC. Combining the CDR3 with reference TRBV11-2 and TRBJ2-1 gives the whole variable domain EAGVAQSPRYKIIEKRQSVAFWCNPISGHATLYWYQQILGQGPKLLIQFQNNGVVDDSQLPKDRFSAERLKGVDSTLKIQPAKLEDSAVYLCASSLRLAGGLGSYNEQFFGPGTRLTVL.